The clone carrying this T cell receptor beta chain was counted a few times. Its antigen remains unidentified. TCRdb reprocessed the 5' RACE reads with MiXCR, giving one entry per CDR3 protein. This sample carries approximately 190,000 distinct CDR3 sequences, roughly 18% of them seen once, and the ten largest clones take 2.4%. This record comes from a study of T-cell memory formation after mild COVID-19. Across the study: In these data, TCR clusters were largely donor specific. Study outcomes and limitations: Memory cells collected pre-infection included some clones that later responded, suggesting cross-reactive memory joined.

Germline-derived CDR1 and CDR2 are MGHDK and SYGVNS. There are 17 residues in the CDR3. Deletions cut 0 bases from V and 2 bases from J, with 15 bases between. This rearrangement joins TRBV25-1 to TRBJ2-3; D possibly matches TRBD1 or TRBD2 (5 bases each). The TCR was taken from an adult woman who had mild COVID-19 (a few samples of this study predate the infection). Cell type and time point are not known. Material for sequencing was PBMCs or a T cell subset sorted from them (not recorded which). The CDR3 loop reads CASSEYGSGSFTDTQYF. The CDR3 region has the DNA TGTGCCAGCAGTGAATATGGGTCAGGGAGTTTCACAGATACGCAGTATTTT.